This T cell receptor (beta chain) was captured by sequencing in a study of long-term antiretroviral therapy in people with HIV. Findings and limits, study-wide: ART was followed by higher diversity that remained below transplant donor controls. HIV repertoires had narrower CDR3 length ranges than controls.

This clone has just one count. Its specificity is not known. The CDR3 has 15 amino acids. V dropped 6 bases and J dropped 0 bases, with 14 bases sitting between them. The germline gives CDR1 MDHEN, CDR2 SYDVKM. Assay version v3.0 of immunoSEQ was used, and it was run at survey level. A target of about 35,000-50,000 T-cell genomes per sample was set for sequencing. Sequenced by immunoSEQ multiplex PCR; TCRdb stores in-frame clones only, minus some. The sample carries roughly 34,000 clones, 70% to 80% recorded once. Donors needed at least one pre-ART PBMC sample plus at least two post-ART samples. The specimen comprised unsorted PBMCs, sampled 1.9 years after starting antiretroviral therapy. The TCR originated in a young man with HIV. The V call is TRBV28, the J call TRBJ1-1; D gene ambiguous. The CDR3 sequence: CASSRLTWLNTEAFF. CDR3 nucleotides: TGTGCCAGCAGCCGCCTGACATGGCTGAACACTGAAGCTTTCTTT.